A single sample is the source of the 6 T cell receptor beta chains below, sequenced in a study of blood T cells in healthy people across ages. Alongside a J-beta primer mix, a sample-barcoded 5' primer served in a second PCR lasting roughly 6 to 12 cycles. One entry per CDR3 protein, called by TCRdb with MiXCR from the 5' RACE reads. Of over a million distinct CDR3 sequences listed, less than 45% are singletons. Sequenced: blood. These receptors came from a woman aged 18-30 years in good health.

This clonotype was picked up a small number of times. V usage is TRBV4-1 and J usage is TRBJ1-2; 9 nucleotides match TRBD1. V was pared by 3 bases and J by 4 bases, with 6 bases of the junction left unmatched. Germline CDR1 is MGHRA and CDR2 is YSYEKL. This CDR3 has 15 residues. The CDR3 coding sequence is TGCGCCAGCAGCCAGTACCGGGACAGGGCCTATGGCTACACCTTC. This gives the protein CASSQYRDRAYGYTF.

The CDR3 sequence: CASTNLAGEDTQYF. DNA of the CDR3: TGCGCCAGCACCAACCTAGCGGGGGAAGATACGCAGTATTTT. The chain combines TRBV5-1 with TRBJ2-3, with TRBD2 matching over 10 bases. This CDR3 has 14 residues. Germline CDR1 reads SGHRS; CDR2 reads YFSETQ. V shed 6 bases, J shed 5 bases, and the junction held 6 bases outside the gene matches.

J is TRBJ2-7 and V is TRBV20-1, with TRBD1 matching over 7 bases. The J segment lost 2 bases and the V segment lost 1 base, leaving 8 bases of the junction unmatched. There are 15 residues in the CDR3. In germline, CDR1 is DFQATT, CDR2 SNEGSKA (reference sequence). The chain's CDR3 is CSARVPGQITYEQYF. CDR3 sequence (DNA): TGCAGTGCTAGAGTACCGGGACAGATTACCTACGAGCAGTACTTC.

This clonotype came up once. One junction end does not reproduce the germline sequence, and a read error may be involved. The chain employs TRBV7-9 and TRBJ1-2; D remains unclear. The CDR3 consists of 14 residues. CDR1 and CDR2 (germline): SEHNR, FQNEAQ (reference sequence). The CDR3 DNA follows: TGTACCAGCAGCCCTCATGGTCTTTTCGGAGGCTACACCTTC. As protein: CTSSPHGLFGGYTF.

The genes are TRBV20-1 and TRBJ2-1; maybe TRBD1 (6 bases). Germline loops: CDR1 DFQATT, CDR2 SNEGSKA (reference sequence). The CDR3 covers 15 residues. Trimming shortened V by 3 bases and J by 4 bases, and 16 bases separated the two germline ends. Written as DNA, the CDR3 is TGCAGTGCTAGGCTGGGGGCAGGCGCGTACAATGAGCAGTTCTTC. Protein: CSARLGAGAYNEQFF.

This clonotype was counted between two and nine times. The chain is built from TRBV7-2 and TRBJ1-5; D unresolved. The CDR3 runs to 13 residues. Trimming took off 3 bases at V and 3 bases at J, with 6 bases between the two ends. Germline values: CDR1 SGHTA, CDR2 FQGNSA. This CDR3 is CASSFSPNQPQHF. The CDR3 DNA sequence: TGTGCCAGCAGCTTCTCCCCCAATCAGCCCCAGCATTTT. Using reference TRBV7-2 and TRBJ1-5 for the parts outside the CDR3, the full variable domain is GAGVSQSPSNKVTEKGKDVELRCDPISGHTALYWYRQSLGQGLEFLIYFQGNSAPDKSGLPSDRFSAERTGGSVSTLTIQRTQQEDSAVYLCASSFSPNQPQHFGDGTRLSIL.